The clone carrying this T cell receptor (beta chain) was detected only a few times. What it binds is not known. This sample was included in a study of cytomegalovirus exposure and HLA in healthy donors. Study background: For the roughly 370 genotyped donors, more than 80% fell within the Caucasian-associated ancestry cluster. Whole-study results and caveats: The Asian-associated ancestry cluster reportedly had fewer N-insertions than the approximately 700-donor mean in a later analysis.

Primers for the PCR totalled 60 Vbeta and 13 Jbeta. Sequencing was performed with immunoSEQ multiplex PCR; in TCRdb, only in-frame clones are kept and a portion is missing. Here the sample spans 90,000 to 150,000 clones, roughly four fifths being singletons. The CDR3 has 13 residues. Trimming stripped 11 bases from V and 3 bases from J, with 16 bases between. From germline, CDR1 is MNHNY and CDR2 SVGAGI (reference sequence). The sequence derives from a woman in her forties in good health and CMV-seropositive. The sample consisted of PBMCs. The rearrangement joins TRBV6-6 to TRBJ1-1; no firm D call. The CDR3 here is CAGREGSDTEAFF. The CDR3 DNA reads as TGTGCCGGCCGGGAGGGTAGCGACACTGAAGCTTTCTTT.